This T cell receptor beta chain was identified during a study of shared T cell receptors in the human thymus. Generated by immunoSEQ multiplex PCR, the TCRdb table keeps only in-frame clones and is missing some. The table shows roughly 710,000 clones, with approximately 85% occurring only once. The same data also contributed to another study, on human thymus T cells. This second study says: Healthy Finnish infants undergoing corrective surgery for congenital heart defects were used as donors. Resections from corrective heart surgery provided thymus tissue. Apparent skewing of V and J gene usage characterized both thymic and blood repertoires. Related research has reported that thymic repertoires overlap highly among unrelated individuals.

Material: thymocytes. The sequence derives from a girl under two years old with a congenital heart defect.

The CDR3: CASSQDRGDRLSYEQYF. CDR3 bases: TGCGCCAGCAGCCAAGATCGTGGGGACAGGCTCTCCTACGAGCAGTACTTC. This chain uses TRBV4-3 with TRBJ2-7, with 8 positions matching TRBD1. V gave up 0 bases and J gave up 0 bases; unmatched junction bases: 7. CDR1 and CDR2 from the germline V gene are LGHNA and YSLEER. This CDR3 comprises 17 residues.